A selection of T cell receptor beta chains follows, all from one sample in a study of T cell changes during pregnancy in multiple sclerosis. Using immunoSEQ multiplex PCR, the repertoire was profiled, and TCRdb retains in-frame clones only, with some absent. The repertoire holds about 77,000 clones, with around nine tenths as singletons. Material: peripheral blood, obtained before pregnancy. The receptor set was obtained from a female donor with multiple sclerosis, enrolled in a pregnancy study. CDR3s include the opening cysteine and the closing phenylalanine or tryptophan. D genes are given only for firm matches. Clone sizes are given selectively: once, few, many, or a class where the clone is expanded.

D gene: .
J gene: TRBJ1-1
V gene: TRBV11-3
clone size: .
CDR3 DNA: TGTGCCAGCAGCATCAGGGGAGGGGAAACTGAAGCTTTCTTT
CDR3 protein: CASSIRGGETEAFF

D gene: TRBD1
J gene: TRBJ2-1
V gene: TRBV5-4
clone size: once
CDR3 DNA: TGTGCCAGCAGCTTGGCAGGGGGGCGGACAGGGTATGGGAATGAGCAGTTCTTC
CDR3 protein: CASSLAGGRTGYGNEQFF

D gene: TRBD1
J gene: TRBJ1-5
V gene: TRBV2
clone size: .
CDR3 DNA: TGTGCCAGCGCGGGGACAGGGAATCAGCCCCAGCATTTT
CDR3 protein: CASAGTGNQPQHF

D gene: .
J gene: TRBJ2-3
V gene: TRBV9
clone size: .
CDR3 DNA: TGTGCCAGCAGCGTAAGGATCGGGGGAGCCTCCAATTATACGCAGTATTTT
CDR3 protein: CASSVRIGGASNYTQYF

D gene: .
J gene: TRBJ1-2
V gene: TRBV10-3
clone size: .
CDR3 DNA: TGTGCCATCGACGCAGGGCTGGATGGCTACACCTTC
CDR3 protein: CAIDAGLDGYTF

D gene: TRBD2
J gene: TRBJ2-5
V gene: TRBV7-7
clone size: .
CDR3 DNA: TGTGCTAGCAGCTTAAGTTCGGGGGGAGAGACCCAGTACTTC
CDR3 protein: CASSLSSGGETQYF

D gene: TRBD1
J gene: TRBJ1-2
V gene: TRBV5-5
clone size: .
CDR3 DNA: TGTGCCAGCAGCCCAGGACAGGCTGTGGAGTATGGCTACACCTTC
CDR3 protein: CASSPGQAVEYGYTF

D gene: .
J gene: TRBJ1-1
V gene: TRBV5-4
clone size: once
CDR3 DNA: TGTGCCAGCAGCATACCCCTCCAGGGTCACACTGAAGCTTTCTTT
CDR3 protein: CASSIPLQGHTEAFF

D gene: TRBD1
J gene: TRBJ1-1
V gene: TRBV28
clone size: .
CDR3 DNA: TGTGCCAGCAGTTTTAACGCAGGGGGAACTTTCTTT
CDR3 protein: CASSFNAGGTFF

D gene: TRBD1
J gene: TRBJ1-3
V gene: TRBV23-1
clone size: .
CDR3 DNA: TGCGCCAGCAGTACAGGGGCTCAAGGGAACACCATATATTTT
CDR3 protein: CASSTGAQGNTIYF

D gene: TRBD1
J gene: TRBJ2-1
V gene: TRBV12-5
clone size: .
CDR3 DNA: TGTGCTAGTGGTGTGGGACAGGGGGCGCGGAATGAGCAGTTCTTC
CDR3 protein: CASGVGQGARNEQFF

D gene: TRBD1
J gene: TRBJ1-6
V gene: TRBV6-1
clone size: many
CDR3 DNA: TGTGCCAGCAGTGATGAGGGGACAGGAACGACGCCCCTCCACTTT
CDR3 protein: CASSDEGTGTTPLHF

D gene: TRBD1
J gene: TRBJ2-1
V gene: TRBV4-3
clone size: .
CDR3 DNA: TGCGCCAGCAGCCAAGGAGCTTCCGGGACAGGGGAAAATGAGCAGTTCTTC
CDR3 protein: CASSQGASGTGENEQFF

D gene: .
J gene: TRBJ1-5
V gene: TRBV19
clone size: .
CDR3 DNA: TGTGCCAGTAGTGCTCGGTGGGCCGGGGTTACTCAGCCCCAGCATTTT
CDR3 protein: CASSARWAGVTQPQHF

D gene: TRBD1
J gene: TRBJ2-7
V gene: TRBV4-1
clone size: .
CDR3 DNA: TGCGCCAGCAGCCGACCGGGACAGAAGTCTTACGAGCAGTACTTC
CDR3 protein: CASSRPGQKSYEQYF

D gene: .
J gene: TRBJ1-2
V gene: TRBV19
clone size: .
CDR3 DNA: TGTGCCAGTAGTATACGGGATCCCTATGGCTACACCTTC
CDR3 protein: CASSIRDPYGYTF

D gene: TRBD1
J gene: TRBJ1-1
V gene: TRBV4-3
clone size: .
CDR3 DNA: TGCGCCAGCAGCCAAGCCGGGACAGGGAACGCTGAAGCTTTCTTT
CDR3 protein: CASSQAGTGNAEAFF

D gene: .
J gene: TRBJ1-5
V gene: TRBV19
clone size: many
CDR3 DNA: TGTGCCAGTAGTATAGGTGCCTCGAGGAGCAATCAGCCCCAGCATTTT
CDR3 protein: CASSIGASRSNQPQHF

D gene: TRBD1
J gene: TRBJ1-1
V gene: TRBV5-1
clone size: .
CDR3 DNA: TGCGCCAGCAGCTTGGAGGGACAGGGGATTGAAGCTTTCTTT
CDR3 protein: CASSLEGQGIEAFF

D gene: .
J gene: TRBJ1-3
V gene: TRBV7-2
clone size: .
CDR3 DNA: TGTGCCAGCAGCCCCGACAGTGGGGTCTCTGGAAACACCATATATTTT
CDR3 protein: CASSPDSGVSGNTIYF

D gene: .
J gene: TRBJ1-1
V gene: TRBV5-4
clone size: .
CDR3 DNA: TGTGCCAGCAGCCTAAGAGCGGGAGGGGACACTGAAGCTTTCTTT
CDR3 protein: CASSLRAGGDTEAFF

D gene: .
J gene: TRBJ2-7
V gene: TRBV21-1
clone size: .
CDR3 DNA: TGTGCCAGCAGCAATTTTACTGGGGCAGGGCCATCCCTCGAGCAGTACTTC
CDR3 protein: CASSNFTGAGPSLEQYF

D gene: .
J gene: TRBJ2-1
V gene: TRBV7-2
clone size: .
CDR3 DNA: TGTGCCAGCAGCTTGGGCTTAACACTAGGTGGCGATGAGCAGTTCTTC
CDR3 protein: CASSLGLTLGGDEQFF

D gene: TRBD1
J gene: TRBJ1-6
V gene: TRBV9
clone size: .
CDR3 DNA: TGTGCCAGCAGCACCGCCGGGACAGATAATTCACCCCTCCACTTT
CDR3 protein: CASSTAGTDNSPLHF

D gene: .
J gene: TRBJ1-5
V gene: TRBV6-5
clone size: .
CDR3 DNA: TGTGCCAGCAGGGATACAGGGCTCAATCAGCCCCAGCATTTT
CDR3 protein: CASRDTGLNQPQHF

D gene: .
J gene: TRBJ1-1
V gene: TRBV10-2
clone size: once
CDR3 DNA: TGCGCCAGCAGGGAACTGGGCTCCACTGAAGCTTTCTTT
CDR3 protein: CASRELGSTEAFF

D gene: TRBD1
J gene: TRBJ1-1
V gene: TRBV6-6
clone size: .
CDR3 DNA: TGTGCCAGCAGCCTAGGACAGGGGGACACTGAAGCTTTCTTT
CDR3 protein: CASSLGQGDTEAFF

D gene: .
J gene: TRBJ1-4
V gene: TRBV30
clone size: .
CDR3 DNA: TGTGCCTGGACTCGTTCTAATGAAAAACTGTTTTTT
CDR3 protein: CAWTRSNEKLFF

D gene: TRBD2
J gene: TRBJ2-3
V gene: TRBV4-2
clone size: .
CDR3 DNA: TGTGCCAGCAGCCAAGAACTAGCGGGGTCCTCAGATACGCAGTATTTT
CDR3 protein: CASSQELAGSSDTQYF

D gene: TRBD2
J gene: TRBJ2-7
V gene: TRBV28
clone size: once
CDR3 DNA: TGTGCCAGCAGTTTCAGCGGGGGGGACCCCTACGAGCAGTACTTC
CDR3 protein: CASSFSGGDPYEQYF

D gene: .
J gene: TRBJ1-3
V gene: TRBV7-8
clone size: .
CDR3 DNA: TGTGCCAGCAGCTTATACGGACAGAACTCTGGAAACACCATATATTTT
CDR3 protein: CASSLYGQNSGNTIYF

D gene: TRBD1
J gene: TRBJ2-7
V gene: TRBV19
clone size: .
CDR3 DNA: TGTGCCAGTAGTGTTCTCGGGACAGGGGAGACCTACGAGCAGTACTTC
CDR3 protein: CASSVLGTGETYEQYF

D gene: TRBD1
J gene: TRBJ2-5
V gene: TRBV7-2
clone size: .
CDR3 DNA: TGTGCCAGCAGCATAAGACAGGGGGCGGGGGAGACCCAGTACTTC
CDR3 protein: CASSIRQGAGETQYF

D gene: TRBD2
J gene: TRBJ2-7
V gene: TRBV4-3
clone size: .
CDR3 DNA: TGCGCCAGCAGCCGGGGACTAGCGGGGGGCCGAAGCTCCTACGAGCAGTACTTC
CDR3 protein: CASSRGLAGGRSSYEQYF

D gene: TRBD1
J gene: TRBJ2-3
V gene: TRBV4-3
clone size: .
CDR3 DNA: TGCGCCAGCAGCCAAGAGACTTCCCGAGGGGGCTATACAGATACGCAGTATTTT
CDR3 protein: CASSQETSRGGYTDTQYF

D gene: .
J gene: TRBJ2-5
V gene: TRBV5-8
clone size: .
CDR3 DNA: TGTGCCAGCAGCTTGGCCGGAGGGACAGACCAAGAGACCCAGTACTTC
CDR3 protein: CASSLAGGTDQETQYF

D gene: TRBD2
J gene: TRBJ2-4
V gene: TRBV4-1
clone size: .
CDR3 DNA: TGCGCCAGCAGCCAGGCTTCTAGCGGGGGTATAAACATTCAGTACTTC
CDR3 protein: CASSQASSGGINIQYF

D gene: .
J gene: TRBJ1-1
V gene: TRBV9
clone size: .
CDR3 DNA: TGTGCCAGCAGCGTAGACCCCAGGGAGGGTGAAGCTTTCTTT
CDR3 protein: CASSVDPREGEAFF

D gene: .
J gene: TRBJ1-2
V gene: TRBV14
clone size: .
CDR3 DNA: TGTGCCAGCAGCCTACAGGGAATCCTTAACTATGGCTACACCTTC
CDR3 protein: CASSLQGILNYGYTF

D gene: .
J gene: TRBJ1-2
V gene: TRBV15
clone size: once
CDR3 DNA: TGTGCCACCAGCAGAGTCCCCCGCTCGGGACATGGCTATGGCTACACCTTC
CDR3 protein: CATSRVPRSGHGYGYTF

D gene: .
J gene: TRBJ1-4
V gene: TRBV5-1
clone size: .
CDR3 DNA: TGCGCCAGCAGCTTGGGCGCTAAGGAAAAACTGTTTTTT
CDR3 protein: CASSLGAKEKLFF

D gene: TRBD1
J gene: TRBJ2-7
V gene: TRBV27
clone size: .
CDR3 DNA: TGTGCCAGTGGACAGGGATTCTTTGAGCAGTACTTC
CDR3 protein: CASGQGFFEQYF

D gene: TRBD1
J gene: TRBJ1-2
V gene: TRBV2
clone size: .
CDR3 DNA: TGTGCCAGCCCCGCGGGACAGGGGAATGGCTACACCTTC
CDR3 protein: CASPAGQGNGYTF

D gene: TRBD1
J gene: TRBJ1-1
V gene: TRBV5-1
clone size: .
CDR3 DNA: TGCGCCAGCAGCCACACTACAGGGGGCTTGGGAGCTTTCTTT
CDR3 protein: CASSHTTGGLGAFF

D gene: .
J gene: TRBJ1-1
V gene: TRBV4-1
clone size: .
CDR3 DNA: TGCGCCAGCAGTTCCAGGATGAACACTGAAGCTTTCTTT
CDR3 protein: CASSSRMNTEAFF

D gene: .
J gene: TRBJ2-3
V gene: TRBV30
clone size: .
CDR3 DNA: TGTGCCTGGAGTCTTGCACTCACAGATACGCAGTATTTT
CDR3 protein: CAWSLALTDTQYF

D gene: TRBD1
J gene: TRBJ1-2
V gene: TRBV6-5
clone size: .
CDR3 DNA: TGTGCCAGCAGTTACTCGACGGACAGGGTGACCTATGGCTACACCTTC
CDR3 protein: CASSYSTDRVTYGYTF

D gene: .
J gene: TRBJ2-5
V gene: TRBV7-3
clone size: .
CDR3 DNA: TGTGCCAGCAGCTCCCGACCGGGACTTTGGGAGACCCAGTACTTC
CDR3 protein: CASSSRPGLWETQYF

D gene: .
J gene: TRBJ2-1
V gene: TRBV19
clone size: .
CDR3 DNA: TGTGCCAGTAGCCGGGGGATGGTTTTCAATGAGCAGTTCTTC
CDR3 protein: CASSRGMVFNEQFF

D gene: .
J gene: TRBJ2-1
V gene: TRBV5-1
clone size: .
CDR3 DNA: TGCGCCAGCAGCTCCCTCAATGAGCAGTTCTTC
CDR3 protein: CASSSLNEQFF